Listed below are T cell receptor beta chains from one sample, sequenced in a study of cytomegalovirus exposure and HLA in healthy donors. Some clones are missing from TCRdb's copy, which holds only in-frame ones; the method was immunoSEQ multiplex PCR. Its table records about 140,000 clones. What was sequenced was PBMCs. The receptor source for this set is a woman aged 18-35 years in good health and CMV-seronegative. Both conserved end residues are part of each CDR3. The D gene is left open where the match is weak.

j_call,v_call,d_call,cdr3_nt,cdr3_aa
TRBJ2-3,TRBV27,TRBD2,TGTGCCAGCAGCCTTAGACTAGCGGGAGGGCCAAAACTTCGGACAGATACGCAGTATTTT,CASSLRLAGGPKLRTDTQYF
TRBJ2-1,TRBV10-3,TRBD2,TGTGCCATCAGCTCCGGGACTAGCGGGAGGGAGGGGACCTACAATGAGCAGTTCTTC,CAISSGTSGREGTYNEQFF
TRBJ2-6,TRBV5-1,NA,TGCGCCAGCAGCTTGGGAGCATCCCTTAGCTCTGGGGCCAACGTCCTGACTTTC,CASSLGASLSSGANVLTF
TRBJ2-2,TRBV11-3,NA,TGTGCCAGCAGCTTGGCAGGGACGAACACCGGGGAGCTGTTTTTT,CASSLAGTNTGELFF
TRBJ1-4,TRBV28,NA,TGTGCCAGCAGTTTAGAGGGTTGGGGAAAACTGTTTTTT,CASSLEGWGKLFF
TRBJ2-5,TRBV19,NA,TGTGCCAGTAGTATAGGGGCTAGGGAGGTGGCCCAGTACTTC,CASSIGAREVAQYF
TRBJ1-1,TRBV9,TRBD1,TGTGCCAGCAGCAGGCCGGGACAGGGGGCGAGCACTGAAGCTTTCTTT,CASSRPGQGASTEAFF
TRBJ1-1,TRBV5-1,NA,TGCGCCAGCAGCCAAAGGTCCCCGGGGGAGGGCACTGAAGCTTTCTTT,CASSQRSPGEGTEAFF
TRBJ1-3,TRBV7-9,NA,TGTGCCAGCAGCCCCAACTCTGGAAACACCATATATTTT,CASSPNSGNTIYF
TRBJ1-1,TRBV5-1,NA,TGCGCCAGCAGCTTGGCCGCGGGCACTGAAGCTTTCTTT,CASSLAAGTEAFF
TRBJ2-5,TRBV18,TRBD1,TGTGCCAGCTCCTGGACAGGGGAAGAGACCCAGTACTTC,CASSWTGEETQYF
TRBJ2-3,TRBV7-2,NA,TGTGCCAGCAGCACAGGGTATACGCAGTATTTT,CASSTGYTQYF
TRBJ2-1,TRBV19,NA,TGTGCCAGTAGTATCGACAGAAATTCCAACCGCAAACTTTACAATGAGCAGTTCTTC,CASSIDRNSNRKLYNEQFF
TRBJ1-2,TRBV5-4,NA,TGTGCCAGCAGCTTGGATGGCAGTTCTAACTATGGCTACACCTTC,CASSLDGSSNYGYTF
TRBJ2-5,TRBV6-6,TRBD2,TGTGCCAGCAGTTACTCAAGCGGGAGGGGGCAAGAGACCCAGTACTTC,CASSYSSGRGQETQYF
TRBJ2-5,TRBV4-1,TRBD2,TGCGCCAGCAGCCAAGTGGGACTAGCGGGTATAGAGACCCAGTACTTC,CASSQVGLAGIETQYF
TRBJ2-7,TRBV5-1,NA,TGCGCCAGCAGCTTGGAGTGGGCAGGTTCCTACGAGCAGTACTTC,CASSLEWAGSYEQYF
TRBJ2-7,TRBV4-1,NA,TGCGCCAGCAGCCAAGATGAGGGCAGGGGACCGTACGAGCAGTACTTC,CASSQDEGRGPYEQYF
TRBJ1-1,TRBV5-6,TRBD1,TGTGCCAGCAGCCGAGGGACAGGTGGGATGAACACTGAAGCTTTCTTT,CASSRGTGGMNTEAFF
TRBJ1-2,TRBV6-1,NA,TGTGCCAGCAGTGACGGTTCCTATGGCTACACCTTC,CASSDGSYGYTF
TRBJ1-1,TRBV19,NA,TGTGCCAGTAGTATGAGTCCCTCGAGCACTGAAGCTTTCTTT,CASSMSPSSTEAFF
TRBJ2-6,TRBV9,NA,TGTGCCAGCAGCGCCTCATACAGGGTTATCTCGGGTGGGGCCAACGTCCTGACTTTC,CASSASYRVISGGANVLTF
TRBJ1-5,TRBV2,NA,TGTGCCAGCAGAAGACAGGAGGATCAGCCCCAGCATTTT,CASRRQEDQPQHF
TRBJ2-1,TRBV6-4,TRBD2,TGTGCCAGCAGTCCTCTAGCGGGAGGCTTAGGGGATGAGCAGTTCTTC,CASSPLAGGLGDEQFF
TRBJ2-4,TRBV7-9,TRBD2,TGTGCCAGCAGCTTAGAGTACCCGGGGGGAGCCAAAAACATTCAGTACTTC,CASSLEYPGGAKNIQYF
TRBJ2-2,TRBV5-4,NA,TGTGCCAGCGGCTTGGTGGGGGCACCGAACACCGGGGAGCTGTTTTTT,CASGLVGAPNTGELFF